This TCR beta chain was retrieved from a study of Ad26.COV2.S vaccination and SARS-CoV-2 variants. Points from the study as a whole: Spike-specific TCR breadth was greater after Ad26.COV2.S than placebo. Once vaccination had occurred, spike-specific CD8+ and CD4+ T cell responses reportedly showed substantial breadth. Overall T cell responses may have been underestimated by the analyses of TCR breadth and depth. Vaccine and placebo groups showed comparable non-spike TCR breadth.

Sequencing was performed with immunoSEQ multiplex PCR; in TCRdb, only in-frame clones are kept and a portion is missing. This table has roughly 150,000 clones, around 86% appearing once. Remarks on this clone: Its antigen remains unknown.

The receptor's source is a human donor who had recovered from COVID-19. Material: peripheral blood, obtained after recovery from COVID-19.

CDR3 nucleotides: TGCGCCAGCAGCCAAGACCTTGCCAGGGGGCGCTCAGATACGCAGTATTTT. Translating gives CASSQDLARGRSDTQYF. The V and J genes are TRBV4-3 and TRBJ2-3; 8 bases match TRBD1. V trimming: 0 bases; J trimming: 4 bases; junction bases outside the gene matches: 9. This CDR3 contains 17 residues. In germline, CDR1 is LGHNA, CDR2 YSLEER.